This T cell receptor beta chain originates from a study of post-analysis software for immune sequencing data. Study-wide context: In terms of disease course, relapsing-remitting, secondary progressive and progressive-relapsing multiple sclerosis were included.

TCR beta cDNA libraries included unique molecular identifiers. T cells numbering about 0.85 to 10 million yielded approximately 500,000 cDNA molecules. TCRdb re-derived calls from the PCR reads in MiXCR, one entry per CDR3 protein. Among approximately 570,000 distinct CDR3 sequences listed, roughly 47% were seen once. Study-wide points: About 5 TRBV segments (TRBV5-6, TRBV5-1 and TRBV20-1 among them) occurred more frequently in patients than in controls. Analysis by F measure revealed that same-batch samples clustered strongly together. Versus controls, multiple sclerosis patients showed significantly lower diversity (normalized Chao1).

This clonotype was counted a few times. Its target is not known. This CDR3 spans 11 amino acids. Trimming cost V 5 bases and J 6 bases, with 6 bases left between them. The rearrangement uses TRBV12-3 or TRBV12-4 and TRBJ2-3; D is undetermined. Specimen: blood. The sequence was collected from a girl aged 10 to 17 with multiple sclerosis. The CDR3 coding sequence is TGTGCCAGCAGTGATTATGATACGCAGTATTTT. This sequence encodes CASSDYDTQYF.